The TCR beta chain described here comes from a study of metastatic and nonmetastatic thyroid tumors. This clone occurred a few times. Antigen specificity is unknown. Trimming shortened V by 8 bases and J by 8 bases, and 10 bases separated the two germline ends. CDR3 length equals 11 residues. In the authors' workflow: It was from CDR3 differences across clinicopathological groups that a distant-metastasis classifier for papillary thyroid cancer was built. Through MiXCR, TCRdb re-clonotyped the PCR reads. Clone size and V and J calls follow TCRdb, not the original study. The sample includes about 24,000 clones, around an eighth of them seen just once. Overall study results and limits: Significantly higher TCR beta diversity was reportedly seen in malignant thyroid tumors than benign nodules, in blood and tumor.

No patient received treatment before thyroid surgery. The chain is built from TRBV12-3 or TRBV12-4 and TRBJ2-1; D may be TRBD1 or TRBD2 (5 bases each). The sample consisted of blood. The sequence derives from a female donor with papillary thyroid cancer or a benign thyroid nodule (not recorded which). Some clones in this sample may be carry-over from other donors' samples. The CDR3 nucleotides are TGTGCCAGCGGCTGGGGGTATGAGCAGTTCTTC. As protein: CASGWGYEQFF.